Reported below is one T cell receptor (beta chain). The specificity of this receptor is unknown. No clone much larger than this one lies a single base away; base qualities are absent. The cohort consisted of some 670 healthy bone marrow donors. At the time of sampling, all cohort members were nominally healthy, though unrecorded immune exposures were likely present. The donor tested CMV seropositive and was one of the 289 seropositive cohort members. Each donor provided a peripheral blood sample, and peripheral blood mononuclear cells were used for TCR beta sequencing. The Qiagen DNeasy Blood Extraction Kit was used to extract genomic DNA from the blood cell samples. The CDR3, cysteine through phenylalanine, is 19 amino acids long. Left in the record is the CDR3 DNA by itself, 57 bases read in frame from the first base. CDR1 and CDR2, per the germline V gene (reference sequence), are SEHNR and FQNEAQ. Compared with germline, V lacks 5 bases and J lacks 2 bases; bases without a gene match: 11.

Libraries were prepared through the immunoSEQ multiplex PCR assay. The multiplex PCR relied on a mix of 60 forward primers for TCR Vbeta segments and 13 reverse primers for TCR Jbeta segments. The CDR3 region of rearranged TCR beta genes was amplified from genomic DNA with a multiplex PCR assay. Amplified TCR beta libraries were sequenced as 87-base-pair reads on the Illumina HiSeq System. Under the source paper's analysis protocol: Across the roughly 700 repertoires, a later analysis counted some 80 million unique TCR beta chains, approximately 12 million of which were shared by at least two donors. To remove PCR and sequencing errors, raw reads were error-corrected and collapsed into unique sequences using a nearest-neighbor algorithm that merged closely related sequences. CDR3 sequences were aligned to IMGT reference sequences to assign V, D and J gene segments. For a sequence to be retained, at least a six-nucleotide match to both a V gene segment and a J gene segment was required. Rearrangements were called productive when the CDR3 lacked stop codons and stayed in frame with V and J; all others were non-productive. CDR3 was defined according to IMGT convention as the region running from the second conserved V-encoded cysteine to the conserved J-encoded phenylalanine. Sequences without an unambiguous match to a single V gene segment were excluded from the earlier analysis of 587 of the donors. An earlier analysis of 587 of the donors classified V segments as functional when productive rearrangements were above 56.7% and as segregating when the standard deviation between donors was above 5%. To diagnose cytomegalovirus status from the catalog of TCR beta chain sequences, a statistical classification framework was built. A later analysis assigned V and J genes by comparing TCR nucleotide sequences with IMGT/GENE-DB human TR gene sequences. The TCRdist pipeline was used in a later analysis to assign CDR3 sequences and most-parsimonious VDJ recombination scenarios. In a later analysis, every TCR beta chain was defined by the combination of its CDR3 amino acid sequence and its V-gene family, and reads without a unique V-gene family were dropped. A later analysis removed 592 highly shared, low-generation-probability nucleotide sequences to deal with suspected cross-contamination and a sequencing artifact. In a later analysis, a clonal expansion index was calculated for each public chain from normalized within-repertoire ranks of inferred template counts. A later analysis computed generation probabilities with a VDJ recombination model fitted to out-of-frame rearrangements, and checked the results against IGoR. In a later analysis, TCR-TCR, TCR-HLA and TCR-CMV co-occurrence was scored with hypergeometric tests, and a repertoire-size bias correction was applied to TCR pairs. A later analysis estimated false discovery rates by permuting HLA or CMV assignments 20 times. In a later analysis, co-occurring TCRs were grouped using DBSCAN, with TCRdist sequence similarity added in when clustering inside HLA-allele-positive subsets. For co-occurrence clustering, repertoires with fewer than 30,000 or more than 120,000 public chains were excluded, along with five repertoires with anomalous nucleotide sharing. The table was pulled from immuneACCESS by TCRdb, which kept in-frame rearrangements only. Such tables lose some clones; where checked, under half of the loss comes from unresolved V genes, and the rest has no known cause. V, J and clone size reflect that table, while D and trimming were determined from the DNA. The sample has approximately 85,000 clones on record, 80% of them singletons. About 34% of the sample rests with the top ten.

This record belongs to a study of cytomegalovirus exposure and HLA in healthy donors (dated by TCRdb to 2015 to 2018). The study in broad terms: According to an earlier analysis of several hundred of the donors, about 179 million T cells yielded 117 million unique TCR beta sequences and about 300 Gb of sequence data. Roughly 300 gigabases of sequencing data and tens of millions of unique TCR sequences were included in an early release covering over 600 HLA-typed donors. Among the roughly 400 genotyped donors, around 79% belonged to the genetic ancestry cluster associated with self-reported Caucasian donors. The aim of the study was to test whether cataloging public T cell receptors could identify signatures of past pathogen exposure. Using immunosequencing, the study profiled T cell repertoires from about 620 subjects and related those repertoires to cytomegalovirus serostatus. Along with the approximately 600-subject first cohort, a separate validation cohort of about 110 different subjects was used. To predict cytomegalovirus infection status, the study brought together high-throughput TCR immunosequencing, statistical association of individual TCRs with disease status, and machine learning. To study patterns of TCR occurrence, a later analysis re-analyzed previously published TCR beta repertoires from 666 donors and added high-resolution HLA genotyping. The later analysis used no new phenotypic data to find candidate immune exposures, relying instead on TCR beta sequences and their occurrence across donors. In an earlier analysis of 587 of the donors, high-throughput TCR beta sequencing was used to judge whether each TCR beta V gene segment behaved as functional or pseudogenic. Donor age, sex, ethnicity and CMV serostatus were compiled alongside the repertoire data. A later genetic analysis took genome-wide SNP genotypes for about three fifths of the 666 donors and used that subset as a discovery cohort. All discovery cohort repertoires had been generated on a single sequencing platform. Class I and class II HLA loci were covered by the typing at four-digit resolution. Typing coverage varied by locus: roughly 629-640 donors for A, B, C, DRB1 and DQB1; more than 500 for DQA1; over 600 for DPA1; 400 to 480 for DPB1. Four to six DR-DQ haplotypes were handled as single units for association and clustering, since linkage in the cohort was strong. Among 350 to 400 genotyped donors of the cohort, an average of roughly 240,000 unique TCR beta nucleotide sequences were sequenced per donor, roughly 18% of them non-productive.

The paper's findings and limits, for the study overall: A further reported finding was that TCR beta sequences accurately predicted the HLA-A and HLA-B alleles for most subjects in the first cohort. In vitro tests confirmed that a few of the cytomegalovirus-associated TCR beta chains recognize cytomegalovirus antigens. In a later analysis, HLA-associated TCR beta chains showed more clonal expansion and lower generation probabilities than non-associated chains that were equally common. An earlier analysis of 587 of the donors showed that most TCR beta V segments appeared in productive rearrangements either about 90% or about 30% of the time, which broadly matched IMGT annotations. The study listed 164 TCR beta chains as associated with cytomegalovirus. Because HLA typing was unavailable for some donors at each locus, only the typed subset was used in association tests. Most TCR sequences were seen in very few donors, while some public TCRs were found in many individuals. Roughly uniform sequencing depth across donors was assumed in presence/absence analyses, although this assumption may not hold. Only TCR beta chains were sequenced in this cohort, and the absence of alpha or paired-chain data limited detectable features. CMV serostatus was the only immune exposure information available for the cohort. V-gene and J-gene trimming of TCR beta chains was associated with a missense DCLRE1C variant in a later genetic analysis, and the association was replicated in an independent cohort. Several of the top co-occurrence clusters appeared to be linked to parvovirus B19, influenza, CMV and Epstein-Barr virus, according to a later analysis. Some IMGT-functional V segments, including TRBV6-2 and TRBV6-3, could not be distinguished by the 87-base-pair reads and were therefore excluded. The earlier analysis of some 540 of the donors excluded 15 to 20 rarely observed V segments, including chromosome 9 orphons, because counts were too low. When HLA alleles, especially DR and DQ, strongly co-occurred, attributing TCR associations to individual alleles was difficult. The classifier was reported to diagnose cytomegalovirus status with high specificity and sensitivity in both the original and validation cohorts. In a later analysis, the rate of TCR association differed among HLA loci, with DRB1 alleles having the most associated TCRs and HLA-C alleles having the fewest. Compared with the approximately 700-donor mean, donors in an Asian-associated ancestry cluster had fewer N-insertions in productive TCRs, according to a later genetic analysis. According to the authors, the approach could potentially be generalized to other disease states and immunological phenotypes. At a false discovery rate of 0.05, a later analysis linked around 15,000 TCR beta sequences to specific HLA alleles. Most CMV-associated TCR beta chains appeared to be HLA-restricted in a later analysis, and the HLA associations seemed to be driven largely by CMV exposure. A cluster of highly shared sequence variants was judged likely to represent a technical artifact of the sequencing pipeline. Linkage disequilibrium might explain the correlated functional status among segregating V segments, but an unknown experimental factor could not be ruled out.

This sequence uses TRBV7-9 and TRBJ2-1; the junction holds 14 bases that match TRBD2. The TCR comes from a man aged 50 to 59 in good health and CMV-seropositive. Sequenced sample: PBMCs. Here is the DNA: TGTGCCAGCAGCACACGGGATACGGGACTAGCGGGAGCCTACAATGAGCAGTTCTTC. This sequence encodes CASSTRDTGLAGAYNEQFF. The variable domain in full, with residues beyond the CDR3 obtained from the reference TRBV7-9 and TRBJ2-1 genes, is DTGVSQNPRHKITKRGQNVTFRCDPISEHNRLYWYRQTLGQGPEFLTYFQNEAQLEKSRLLSDRFSAERPKGSFSTLEIQRTEQGDSAMYLCASSTRDTGLAGAYNEQFFGPGTRLTVL.